This entry lists 11 T cell receptor beta chains sequenced from one sample in a study of regulatory T cells in long-lasting Graves disease (dated by TCRdb to the early 2020s). The library was generated by multiplex PCR. The data were produced on an Illumina HiSeq 4000. To build TCR beta libraries, CDR3 regions were amplified by Arm-PCR using iRepertoire HTBI primers. Through fastp at Q25 and MiXCR, TCRdb rebuilt clones from the public reads, retaining in-frame beta chains. Rows merge per CDR3 protein into single entries with the most common DNA and genes. The sample includes hundreds of thousands of distinct CDR3 sequences, with 15% to 20% observed a single time. About 18% of the sample belongs to the ten largest clones. The time point label, read with the paper, signifies: newly diagnosed GD, antithyroid drugs for less than 3 months. RNA was extracted from PBMCs in TRIzol for both TCR sequencing and RNA sequencing.

These data were also reused for a study on T cells in Graves' hyperthyroidism and ophthalmopathy.

Specimen: peripheral blood mononuclear cells (PBMCs), collected at new diagnosis, from a patient treated with antithyroid drugs. The receptors originated from a woman in her thirties with Graves disease. Donor details come from another sample of the same person, matched by shared clones.

This clonotype has only a few counts. A much more abundant neighbour one base away suggests this may be a read error. This sequence joins TRBV2 and TRBJ2-5; perhaps TRBD2 as D (5 bases). V dropped 5 bases and J dropped 1 base, with 11 bases sitting between them. Per the germline V gene, CDR1 is SNHLY and CDR2 is FYNNEI. The CDR3 loop spans 14 amino acids. In DNA, the CDR3 is TGTGCCAGCAGTATACCGGGAACCCAAGAGACCCAGTACTTC. This codes for CASSIPGTQETQYF.

The chain recombines TRBV28 with TRBJ2-7, with 9 bases that match TRBD1. The length of the CDR3 is 14 residues. Germline-derived CDR1 and CDR2 are MDHEN and SYDVKM. V trimming: 7 bases; J trimming: 2 bases; junction bases outside the gene matches: 6. The CDR3 DNA is TGTGCCAGCAAGAGGGGGGACAGGGCCTACGAGCAGTACTTC. The encoded protein is CASKRGDRAYEQYF.

The sample holds a few counts of this clonotype. The V call is TRBV18, the J call TRBJ2-7; TRBD1 matches at 7 bases. V lost 3 bases, J lost 3 bases, and 5 bases stayed unmatched. The CDR3 totals 14 residues. Germline CDR1 is KGHSH and CDR2 is LQKENI. CDR3 nucleotides: TGTGCCAGCTCACCTCCGGGACAGATCTACGAGCAGTACTTC. Translated, it gives CASSPPGQIYEQYF.

This clonotype was counted many times. This chain links TRBV29-1 with TRBJ1-1; D unclear. The germline V gene encodes CDR1 SQVTM and CDR2 ANQGSEA. Trimming took off 0 bases at V and 10 bases at J, with 9 bases between the two ends. The length of the CDR3 is 11 residues. The CDR3 sequence: CSVEDQPAAFF. The CDR3 DNA reads as TGCAGCGTTGAAGATCAACCCGCAGCTTTCTTT.

This clonotype was found once. The chain joins TRBV4-1 to TRBJ1-5; D ambiguous. From germline, CDR1 is MGHRA and CDR2 YSYEKL. The CDR3 covers 15 residues. Trimming left V 3 bases short and J 7 bases short, with 16 bases between. CDR3 in amino acids: CASSQGTPPGQPQHF. The CDR3 region has the DNA TGCGCCAGCAGCCAGGGTACACCCCCGGGGCAGCCCCAGCATTTT.

Many counts were recorded for this clonotype. V and J are TRBV28 and TRBJ2-1, with D hard to call. Germline V gene sequence: CDR1 MDHEN, CDR2 SYDVKM. V lost 8 bases to trimming and J lost 3 bases, with 14 bases between them. The length of the CDR3 is 14 residues. The CDR3 DNA reads as TGTGCCAGCCGAGGTTGGGTGGACTACAATGAGCAGTTCTTC. The encoded protein is CASRGWVDYNEQFF. Looking up the rest from reference TRBV28 and TRBJ2-1 gives the full variable domain: DVKVTQSSRYLVKRTGEKVFLECVQDMDHENMFWYRQDPGLGLRLIYFSYDVKMKEKGDIPEGYSVSREKKERFSLILESASTNQTSMYLCASRGWVDYNEQFFGPGTRLTVL.

V usage is TRBV20-1 and J usage is TRBJ2-3; D possibly corresponds to TRBD2 (5 bases). The CDR3 is 15 residues long. Trimming removed 1 base at V and 5 bases at J, with 16 bases between. Germline CDR1 DFQATT, CDR2 SNEGSKA (reference sequence). As DNA, the CDR3 is TGCAGTGCTAGAGGGCTTCTAGCTAAGGTAGATACGCAGTATTTT. Protein product: CSARGLLAKVDTQYF.

The sample holds a few counts of this clonotype. The chain carries TRBV7-3 and TRBJ2-3; either TRBD1 or TRBD2 may fit D (5 bases each). The J call may not be correct, given that the DNA end is closer to TRBJ2-5. This CDR3 has 15 amino acids. Germline-derived CDR1 and CDR2 are SGHTA and FQGTGA. The CDR3 sequence: CASSLSWGMSETQYF. In nucleotides, the CDR3 is TGTGCCAGCAGCTTAAGTTGGGGGATGTCAGAGACCCAGTACTTC.

In its sample, this clonotype was seen a few times. This chain uses TRBV2 with TRBJ2-7, with a weak D call TRBD1 (6 bases). CDR1 and CDR2 (germline): SNHLY, FYNNEI. The V gene lost 4 bases and the J gene lost 3 bases, with 16 bases spanning the gap. This CDR3 has 15 residues. The CDR3 loop is CASSVGTQGVYEQYF. The CDR3 region has the DNA TGTGCCAGCAGTGTTGGGACACAAGGGGTCTACGAGCAGTACTTC.

This clonotype was found many times. The chain couples TRBV20-1 to TRBJ2-1; 10 bases fit TRBD2. The CDR3 is 15 residues long. V shed 1 base, J shed 9 bases, and the junction held 9 bases outside the gene matches. Per germline, CDR1 DFQATT and CDR2 SNEGSKA (reference sequence). CDR3 sequence reads: CSARGLAGVVGEQFF. CDR3 sequence (DNA): TGCAGTGCTAGAGGTCTAGCGGGAGTGGTTGGTGAGCAGTTCTTC.

A note on this clonotype: The missing conserved phenylalanine or tryptophan at the end of this CDR3 makes a read error likely. The chain combines TRBV7-2 with TRBJ2-1, with D tentatively TRBD2 (5 bases). CDR1 is SGHTA and CDR2 is FQGNSA in the germline V gene. V lost 4 bases to trimming and J lost 7 bases, with 14 bases between them. This CDR3 spans 14 amino acids. The CDR3 reads CASSSDYTRNEQFL. The CDR3, as DNA: TGTGCCAGCAGCTCCGACTACACCAGGAATGAGCAGTTCCTC.